This T cell receptor beta chain was documented in a study of cytotoxic CD8 clonotypes in ibrutinib-treated CLL. Whole-study context: Included were some eleven relapsed/refractory and about 15 treatment-naive patients, of whom roughly 17 were IGHV unmutated.

The V segment lost 3 bases and the J segment 1 base; nucleotides outside the gene matches: 2. The CDR3 contains 15 residues. In germline, CDR1 is SNHLY, CDR2 FYNNEI. Repertoires were generated with immunoSEQ multiplex PCR, while TCRdb's copy carries only in-frame clones and drops some. Of over 65,000 clones in the sample, around 79% are singletons; the top ten hold 4% to 5.5%. The sequence was collected from a human donor with chronic lymphocytic leukemia. The input for sequencing was PBMCs, taken after 12 months of ibrutinib treatment. The V gene is TRBV2, the J gene TRBJ1-5, with 8 bases matching TRBD1. The CDR3 sequence: CASSDRGLSNQPQHF. Here the CDR3 DNA reads TGTGCCAGCAGTGACAGGGGGCTAAGCAATCAGCCCCAGCATTTT.